The 8 T cell receptor beta chains reported below all come from one sample, sequenced in a study of T cells expressing NK-cell markers. Reanalyzing the 5' RACE reads, TCRdb keeps one entry per CDR3 protein, without DNA. This table holds about 150,000 distinct CDR3 sequences. Sequenced: blood T cells: a sorted CD56 or NKG2C T cell subset, CD4+ or CD8+ T cells, or bulk PBMC T cells (not recorded which). The receptors derive from a woman between 45 and 65 years old in good health.

The chain has TRBV29-1 and TRBJ2-1; the TCRdb D gene call, TRBD2, has no DNA to confirm it. From germline, CDR1 is SQVTM and CDR2 ANQGSEA. The CDR3 covers 16 residues. The CDR3 is CSVDDLSGALYNEQFF.

The rearrangement joins TRBV15 to TRBJ2-7. In germline, CDR1 is LNHNV, CDR2 YYDKDF (reference sequence). The CDR3 covers 15 residues. This chain's CDR3 is CATSRDQDPSYEQYF.

The chain is built from TRBV4-1 and TRBJ2-7; TCRdb returns TRBD1, unconfirmable since there is no DNA. Germline V CDR1 and CDR2: MGHRA, YSYEKL. CDR3 length: 13 residues. CDR3 loop: CASSQGGPYEQYF.

This chain connects TRBV10-1 to TRBJ1-1. Germline V gives CDR1 WNHNN, CDR2 SYGVQD (reference sequence). The CDR3 runs 15 residues. CDR3 region: CASSGALGGDTEAFF.

This sequence joins TRBV24-1 and TRBJ1-2. CDR1 KGHDR and CDR2 SFDVKD come from the germline V gene. The CDR3 covers 15 residues. The CDR3 region is CATSDLDGPDYGYTF.

This chain connects TRBV4-1 to TRBJ2-3; with no DNA, the TCRdb D assignment of TRBD2 cannot be verified. This CDR3 region has 16 residues. Germline V CDR1 and CDR2: MGHRA, YSYEKL. CDR3 loop: CASSPRTSGSEDTQYF.

The chain uses TRBV7-2 and TRBJ1-3; the D call from TCRdb, TRBD1, cannot be confirmed without DNA. This CDR3 spans 14 amino acids. Germline assignment: CDR1 SGHTA and CDR2 FQGNSA. The CDR3 region is CASSLRGSGNTIYF.

This chain joins TRBV3-1 and TRBJ2-1; as DNA is missing, the TRBD2 call by TCRdb cannot be tested. This CDR3 spans 17 amino acids. From germline, CDR1 is LGHDT and CDR2 YNNKEL (reference sequence). Here the CDR3 reads CASSQDTQLGSYNEQFF.